Presented here are 4 T cell receptor beta chains from one specimen sequenced in a study of OX40 agonist ivuxolimab in advanced cancers. TCRdb's copy holds only in-frame clones and misses some; the assay was immunoSEQ multiplex PCR. The profile shows 90,000 to 130,000 clones, more than 70% of them singletons. The specimen was CD4+ or CD8+ T cells sorted from blood, collected in a trial of the OX40 agonist ivuxolimab. The receptor set was obtained from an adult with an advanced solid tumor such as melanoma, head and neck, liver or kidney cancer.

The V call is TRBV28, the J call TRBJ1-5, with D unresolved. From germline, CDR1 is MDHEN and CDR2 SYDVKM. Trimming removed 7 bases at V and 6 bases at J, with 16 bases between. This CDR3 contains 14 residues. CDR3 nucleotide sequence: TGTGCCAGCACCCCGAAAGGGCCGATTCAGCCCCAGCATTTT. Protein product: CASTPKGPIQPQHF.

The chain carries TRBV19 and TRBJ2-1; no firm D call. This CDR3 is 14 amino acids long. CDR1 is LNHDA, CDR2 SQIVND, per germline (reference sequence). The V and J ends lost 5 bases and 0 bases respectively, with 8 bases between them. The CDR3 loop is CASSPQSSYNEQFF. The CDR3 nucleotides are TGTGCCAGTAGTCCACAGAGCTCCTACAATGAGCAGTTCTTC.

The chain joins TRBV6-1 to TRBJ1-4; no definite D call. Germline values: CDR1 MNHNS, CDR2 SASEGT. The CDR3 is 16 residues long. V dropped 3 bases and J dropped 0 bases, with 11 bases sitting between them. The CDR3 here is CASSDTNSPTNEKLFF. The DNA of the CDR3 is TGTGCCAGCAGTGATACCAACAGCCCAACTAATGAAAAACTGTTTTTT.

The chain has TRBV4-3 and TRBJ2-2; D ambiguous. The CDR3 loop spans 13 amino acids. V shed 0 bases and J shed 6 bases, with 5 bases lying between them. Germline CDR1 LGHNA, CDR2 YSLEER. CDR3 loop: CASSQDKAGELFF. The CDR3 region has the DNA TGCGCCAGCAGCCAAGATAAGGCCGGGGAGCTGTTTTTT.